One sample yielded the 5 T cell receptor beta chains listed below, sequenced in a study of OX40 agonist ivuxolimab in advanced cancers. Some clones are missing from TCRdb's copy, which holds only in-frame ones; the method was immunoSEQ multiplex PCR. The sample shows around 56,000 clones, approximately 88% of them seen only once. Specimen: CD4+ or CD8+ T cells sorted from blood, collected in a trial of the OX40 agonist ivuxolimab. These receptors were collected from an adult with an advanced solid tumor such as melanoma, head and neck, liver or kidney cancer.

V and J are TRBV6-5 and TRBJ1-4; 9 nucleotides line up with TRBD1. J was trimmed by 7 bases and V by 4 bases; bases with no gene match: 4. CDR1 and CDR2 from the germline V gene are MNHEY and SVGAGI. The CDR3 is 14 residues long. The DNA for the CDR3 is TGTGCCAGCAGTTTGGAACAGGGGGCTGAAAAACTGTTTTTT. Amino acid sequence: CASSLEQGAEKLFF.

The chain has TRBV6-6 and TRBJ1-4; D gene ambiguous. The CDR3 spans 14 residues. The ends were cut back, 7 bases at V and 6 bases at J, with 15 bases in the middle. The germline V gene has CDR1 MNHNY and CDR2 SVGAGI (reference sequence). Written as DNA, the CDR3 is TGTGCCAGCAACTCCCGGAGGGAATATGAAAAACTGTTTTTT. Amino acid sequence: CASNSRREYEKLFF.

The rearrangement uses TRBV4-1 and TRBJ2-7; TRBD1 matches 8 bases. CDR1 is MGHRA, CDR2 YSYEKL, per germline. Losses at the gene ends were 1 base for V and 3 bases for J; bases not matched to a gene: 2. CDR3 length: 14 amino acids. This CDR3 is CASSQGGTGYEQYF. DNA of the CDR3: TGCGCCAGCAGCCAAGGTGGGACAGGCTACGAGCAGTACTTC.

The chain joins TRBV7-9 to TRBJ2-1; the D is unclear. The CDR3 is 12 amino acids. Trimming pared 4 bases from V and 3 bases from J, leaving 4 bases between. The germline CDR1 and CDR2 sequences are SEHNR and FQNEAQ (reference sequence). CDR3 residues: CASSWNYNEQFF. DNA of the CDR3: TGTGCCAGCAGCTGGAACTACAATGAGCAGTTCTTC.

V gene TRBV15 combines with J gene TRBJ1-1; 8 bases align to TRBD1. Looked up from germline, CDR1 is LNHNV and CDR2 is YYDKDF (reference sequence). The CDR3 extends over 14 amino acids. The trim removed 3 bases at V and 4 bases at J, leaving 4 bases unmatched. DNA for the CDR3: TGTGCCACCAGCAGGGGACAGGCCTTCACTGAAGCTTTCTTT. Translating it yields CATSRGQAFTEAFF. Together with reference TRBV15 and TRBJ1-1, the CDR3 gives the full variable domain: DAMVIQNPRYQVTQFGKPVTLSCSQTLNHNVMYWYQQKSSQAPKLLFHYYDKDFNNEADTPDNFQSRRPNTSFCFLDIRSPGLGDTAMYLCATSRGQAFTEAFFGQGTRLTVV.